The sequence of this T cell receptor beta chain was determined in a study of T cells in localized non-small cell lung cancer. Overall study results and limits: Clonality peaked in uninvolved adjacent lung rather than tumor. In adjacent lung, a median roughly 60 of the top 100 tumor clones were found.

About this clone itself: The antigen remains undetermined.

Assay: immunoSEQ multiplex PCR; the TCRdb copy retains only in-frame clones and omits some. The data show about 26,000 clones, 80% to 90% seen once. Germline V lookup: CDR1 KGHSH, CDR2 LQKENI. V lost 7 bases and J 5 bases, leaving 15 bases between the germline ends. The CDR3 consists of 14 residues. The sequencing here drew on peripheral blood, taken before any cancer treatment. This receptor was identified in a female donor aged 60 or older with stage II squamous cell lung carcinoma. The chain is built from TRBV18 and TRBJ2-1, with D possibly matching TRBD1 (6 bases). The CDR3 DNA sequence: TGTGCCAGCTACGAAGGACAGTTTGACAATGAGCAGTTCTTC. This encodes CASYEGQFDNEQFF. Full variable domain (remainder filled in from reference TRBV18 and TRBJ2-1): NAGVMQNPRHLVRRRGQEARLRCSPMKGHSHVYWYRQLPEEGLKFMVYLQKENIIDESGMPKERFSAEFPKEGPSILRIQQVVRGDSAAYFCASYEGQFDNEQFFGPGTRLTVL.